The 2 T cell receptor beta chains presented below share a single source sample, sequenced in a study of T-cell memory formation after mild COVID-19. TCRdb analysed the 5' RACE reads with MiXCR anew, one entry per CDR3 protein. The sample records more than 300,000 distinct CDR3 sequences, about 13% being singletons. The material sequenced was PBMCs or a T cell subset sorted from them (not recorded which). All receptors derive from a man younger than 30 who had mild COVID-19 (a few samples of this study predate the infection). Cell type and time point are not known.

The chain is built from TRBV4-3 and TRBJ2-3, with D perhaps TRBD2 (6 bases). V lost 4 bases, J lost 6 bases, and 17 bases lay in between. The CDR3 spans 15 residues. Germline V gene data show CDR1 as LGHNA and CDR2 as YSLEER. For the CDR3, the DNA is TGCGCCAGCAGCCTTTTAGGGACTCGGGAGGATACGCAGTATTTT. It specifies CASSLLGTREDTQYF.

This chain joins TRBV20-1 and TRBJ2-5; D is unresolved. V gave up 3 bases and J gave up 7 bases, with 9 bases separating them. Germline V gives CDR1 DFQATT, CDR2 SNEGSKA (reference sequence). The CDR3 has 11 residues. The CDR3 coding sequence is TGCAGTGCTAGTGCCTTGGGGACCCAGTACTTC. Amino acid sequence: CSASALGTQYF.